This TCR beta chain stems from a study of somatic mutations in cytotoxic T cells in rheumatoid arthritis. As originally analysed: The authors rarely found patient CD8+ clones larger than 1% matching published virus-specific TCRB sequences. Profiling relied on immunoSEQ multiplex PCR, and the TCRdb table lists in-frame clones only, not all of them. V and J calls and clone size are those listed in that table; D and trimming were worked out from the DNA. The sample consists of around 20,000 clones, roughly 65% of them appearing once. As for this clone: Antigen specificity is unknown.

Study results and limitations: There were about an eighth of the 65 patients in whom the largest CD8+ clone exceeded 20% of CD8+ cells.

Sequencing was done on a sample of CD8+ T cells sorted from blood. The clonotype originates from an adult with rheumatoid arthritis.

The CDR3 is CASSPHYNEQFF. The DNA for the CDR3 is TGTGCCAGCAGTCCACATTACAATGAGCAGTTCTTC. The rearrangement joins TRBV28 to TRBJ2-1, with D unclear. There are 12 residues in the CDR3. V lost 5 bases and J lost 4, with 6 bases in between. In germline, CDR1 is MDHEN, CDR2 SYDVKM.